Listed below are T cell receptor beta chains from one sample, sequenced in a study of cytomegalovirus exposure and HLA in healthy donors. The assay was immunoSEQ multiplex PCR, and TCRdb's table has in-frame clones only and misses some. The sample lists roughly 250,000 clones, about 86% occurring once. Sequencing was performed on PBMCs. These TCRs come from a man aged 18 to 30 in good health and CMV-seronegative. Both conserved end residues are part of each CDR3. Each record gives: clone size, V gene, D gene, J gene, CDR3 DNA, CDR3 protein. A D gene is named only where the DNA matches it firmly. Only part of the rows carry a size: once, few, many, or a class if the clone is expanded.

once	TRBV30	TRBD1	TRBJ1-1	TGTGCCTGGACAGGGGGCCTATCGAACACTGAAGCTTTCTTT	CAWTGGLSNTEAFF
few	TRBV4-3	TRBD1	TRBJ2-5	TGCGCCAGCAGCCAAGATCCCGTCTCCCCCAGGGGGCTCCAAGAGACCCAGTACTTC	CASSQDPVSPRGLQETQYF
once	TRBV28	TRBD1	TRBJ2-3	TGTGCCAGCAGTTTGCCCAGGGGGGATACGCAGTATTTT	CASSLPRGDTQYF
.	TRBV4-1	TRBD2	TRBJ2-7	TGCGCCAGCAGCCAAGTTGGGGAGGGATACGAGCAGTACTTC	CASSQVGEGYEQYF
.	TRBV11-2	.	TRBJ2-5	TGTGCCAGCAGCTTAGATGTCAGTGAATGGGAGACCCAGTACTTC	CASSLDVSEWETQYF
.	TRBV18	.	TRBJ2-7	TGTGCCAGCTCATCGGGACTTTACGAGCAGTACTTC	CASSSGLYEQYF
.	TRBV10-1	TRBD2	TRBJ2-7	TGCGCCAGCAGTGATGGGACTAGTCTCTACGAGCAGTACTTC	CASSDGTSLYEQYF
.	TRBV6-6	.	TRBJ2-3	TGTGCCAGCGGGTTCTTCGGGGACTTCGCGTATTTT	CASGFFGDFAYF
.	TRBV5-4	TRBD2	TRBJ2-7	TGTGCCAGCAGCGGCAGACTAGCGGGGTTCTACGAGCAGTACTTC	CASSGRLAGFYEQYF
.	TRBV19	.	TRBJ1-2	TGTGCCACCAACGGGAGGCAGGCCCCAAACTATGGCTACACCTTC	CATNGRQAPNYGYTF
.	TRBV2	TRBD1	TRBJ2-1	TGTGCCAGCAGTGAAGGCGGGACAGGGGTTGGAAATGAGCAGTTCTTC	CASSEGGTGVGNEQFF
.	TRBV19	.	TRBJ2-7	TGTGCCAGTAGTGGAAGGGGATCCCAGCAGTACTTC	CASSGRGSQQYF
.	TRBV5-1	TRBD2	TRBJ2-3	TGCGCCAGCAGCTCGGGACTAGCGCTCAGCACAGATACGCAGTATTTT	CASSSGLALSTDTQYF
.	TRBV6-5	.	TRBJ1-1	TGTGCCAGCAGTTACTCGAATCCAGGGAACACTGAAGCTTTCTTT	CASSYSNPGNTEAFF
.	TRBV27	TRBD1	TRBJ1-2	TGTGCCAGCAGATCATGGGACAGGGAGCACTACACCTTC	CASRSWDREHYTF
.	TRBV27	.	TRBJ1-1	TGTGCCAGCAGTTTCGGACAGAACACTGAAGCTTTCTTT	CASSFGQNTEAFF
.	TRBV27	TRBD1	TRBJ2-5	TGTGCCAGCATGAGCAGGGGGCAAGAGACCCAGTACTTC	CASMSRGQETQYF
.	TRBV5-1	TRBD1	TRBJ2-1	TGCGCCAGCAGCTTGCGGCAGGGGGCGTTGGGTGAGCAGTTCTTC	CASSLRQGALGEQFF
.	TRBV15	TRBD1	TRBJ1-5	TGTGCCACCAGCCCCACAGACAGGGTTCCGCAGCCCCAGCATTTT	CATSPTDRVPQPQHF
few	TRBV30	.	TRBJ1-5	TGTGCCTGGAGTGACAGATTCAATCAGCCCCAGCATTTT	CAWSDRFNQPQHF
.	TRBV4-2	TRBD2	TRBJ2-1	TGTGCCAGCAGCCAAGGGGGGGTAGCGGGAGAGAATGAGCAGTTCTTC	CASSQGGVAGENEQFF
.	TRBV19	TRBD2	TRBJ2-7	TGTGCCAGTAGCCCGGCGCGGGAGAGGTACGAGCAGTACTTC	CASSPARERYEQYF
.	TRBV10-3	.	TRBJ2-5	TGTGCCATCAGTGAGCGGTTACAAGAGACCCAGTACTTC	CAISERLQETQYF
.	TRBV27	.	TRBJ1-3	TGTGCCAGCGGCGGGACGAGCTCTGGAAACACCATATATTTT	CASGGTSSGNTIYF